This T cell receptor beta chain was identified during a study of glioma-infiltrating T cells. Study background: Glioblastomas were WHO grade IV, sampled at first diagnosis; low-grade were grade II. Presurgical dexamethasone in glioma patients lasted six or fewer days. The study, taken as a whole, reports: Above-expected tissue-blood divergence occurred in all gliomas, most in low-grade ones.

Amplification of TCR alpha and beta CDR3 regions from RNA used iRepertoire nested multiplex PCR. Input was 100-400 ng of tissue mRNA or PBMC total RNA. TCRdb re-called the multiplex PCR reads through MiXCR, storing one row per CDR3 protein. The table has about 400,000 distinct CDR3 sequences, roughly two fifths seen once. This clonotype was counted only a few times. Its antigen is unidentified. Germline CDR1 is SGHTA and CDR2 is FQGNSA. V lost 0 bases and J lost 7, with 10 bases in between. The CDR3 is made up of 13 amino acids. This sequence was found in a human donor with low-grade glioma or glioblastoma, undergoing nonglioma brain surgery, or in good health (not recorded which). Sample: glioma tissue, nonneoplastic brain tissue, or PBMCs (not recorded which). J is TRBJ2-7 and V is TRBV7-2; tentative D call: TRBD2 (6 bases). In nucleotides, the CDR3 is TGTGCCAGCAGCTTAGCCGGGAGATGGGAGCAGTACTTC. The encoded protein is CASSLAGRWEQYF.